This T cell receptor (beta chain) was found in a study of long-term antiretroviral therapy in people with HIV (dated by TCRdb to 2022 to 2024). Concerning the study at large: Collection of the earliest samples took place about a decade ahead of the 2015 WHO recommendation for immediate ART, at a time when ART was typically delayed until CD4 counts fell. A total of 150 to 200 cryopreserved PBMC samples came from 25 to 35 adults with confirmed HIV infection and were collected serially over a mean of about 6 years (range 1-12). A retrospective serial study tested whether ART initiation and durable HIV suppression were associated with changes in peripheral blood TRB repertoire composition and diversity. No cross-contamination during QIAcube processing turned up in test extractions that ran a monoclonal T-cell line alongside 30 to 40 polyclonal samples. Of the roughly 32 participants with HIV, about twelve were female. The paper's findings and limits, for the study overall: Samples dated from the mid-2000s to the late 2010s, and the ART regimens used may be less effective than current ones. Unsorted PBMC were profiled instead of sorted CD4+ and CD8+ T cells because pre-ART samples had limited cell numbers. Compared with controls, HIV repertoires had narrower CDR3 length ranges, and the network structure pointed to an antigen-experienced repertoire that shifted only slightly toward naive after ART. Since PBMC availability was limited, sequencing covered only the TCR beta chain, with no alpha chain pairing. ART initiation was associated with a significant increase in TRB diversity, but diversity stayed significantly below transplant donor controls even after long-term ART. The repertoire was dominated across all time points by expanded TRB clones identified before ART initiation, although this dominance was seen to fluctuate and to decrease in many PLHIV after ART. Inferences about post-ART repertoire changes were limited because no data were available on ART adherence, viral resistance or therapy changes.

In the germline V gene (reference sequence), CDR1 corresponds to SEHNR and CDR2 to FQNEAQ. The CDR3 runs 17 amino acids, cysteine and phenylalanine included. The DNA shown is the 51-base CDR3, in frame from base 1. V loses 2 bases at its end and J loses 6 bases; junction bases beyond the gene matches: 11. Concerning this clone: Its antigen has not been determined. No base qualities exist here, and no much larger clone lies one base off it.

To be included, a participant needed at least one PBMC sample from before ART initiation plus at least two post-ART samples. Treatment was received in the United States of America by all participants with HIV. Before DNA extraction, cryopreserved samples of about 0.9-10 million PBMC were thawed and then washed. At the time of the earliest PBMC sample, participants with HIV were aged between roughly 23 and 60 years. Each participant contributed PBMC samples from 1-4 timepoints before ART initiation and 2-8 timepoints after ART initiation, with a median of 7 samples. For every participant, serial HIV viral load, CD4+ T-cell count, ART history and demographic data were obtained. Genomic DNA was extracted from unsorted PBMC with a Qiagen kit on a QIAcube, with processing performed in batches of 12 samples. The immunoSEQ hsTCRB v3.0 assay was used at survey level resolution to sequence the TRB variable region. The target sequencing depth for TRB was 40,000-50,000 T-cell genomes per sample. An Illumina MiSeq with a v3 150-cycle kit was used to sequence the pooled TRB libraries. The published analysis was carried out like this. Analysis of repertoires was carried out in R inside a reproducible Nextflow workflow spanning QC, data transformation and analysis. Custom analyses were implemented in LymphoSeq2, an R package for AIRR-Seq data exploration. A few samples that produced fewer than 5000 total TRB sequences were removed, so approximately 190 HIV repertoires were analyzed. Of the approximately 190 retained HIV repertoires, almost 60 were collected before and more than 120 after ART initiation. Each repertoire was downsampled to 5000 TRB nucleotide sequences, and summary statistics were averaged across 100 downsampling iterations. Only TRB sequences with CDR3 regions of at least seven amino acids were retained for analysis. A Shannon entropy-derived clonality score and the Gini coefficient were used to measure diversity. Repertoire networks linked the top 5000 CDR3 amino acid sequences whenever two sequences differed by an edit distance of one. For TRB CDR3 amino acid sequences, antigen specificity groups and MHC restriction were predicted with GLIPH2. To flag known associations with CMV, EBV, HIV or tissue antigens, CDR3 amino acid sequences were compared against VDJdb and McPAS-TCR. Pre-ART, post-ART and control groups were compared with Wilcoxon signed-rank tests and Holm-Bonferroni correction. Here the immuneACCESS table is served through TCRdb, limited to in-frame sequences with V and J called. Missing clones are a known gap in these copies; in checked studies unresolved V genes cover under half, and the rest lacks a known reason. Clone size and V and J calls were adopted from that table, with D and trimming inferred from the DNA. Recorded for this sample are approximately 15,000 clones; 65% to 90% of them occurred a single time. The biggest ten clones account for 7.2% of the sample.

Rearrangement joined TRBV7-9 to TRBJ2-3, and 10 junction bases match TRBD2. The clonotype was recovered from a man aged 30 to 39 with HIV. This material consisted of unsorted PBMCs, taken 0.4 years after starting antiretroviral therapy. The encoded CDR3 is CASSLRRPLAGNDTQYF. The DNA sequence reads TGTGCCAGCAGCTTAAGACGTCCACTAGCGGGGAACGATACGCAGTATTTT.